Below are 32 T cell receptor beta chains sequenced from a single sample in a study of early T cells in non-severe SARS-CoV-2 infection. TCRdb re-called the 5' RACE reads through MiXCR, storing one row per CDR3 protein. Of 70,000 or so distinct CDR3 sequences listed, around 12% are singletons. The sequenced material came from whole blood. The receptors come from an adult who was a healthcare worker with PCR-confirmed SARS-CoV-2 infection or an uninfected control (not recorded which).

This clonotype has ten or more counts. The CDR3 loop is CASSFGGGDTQYF. In DNA form, the CDR3 reads TGTGCCAGCAGTTTCGGGGGCGGGGATACGCAGTATTTT. The V call is TRBV27, the J call TRBJ2-3; D might be TRBD1 or TRBD2, each matching 6 bases. The CDR3 sequence is 13 residues long. Germline V gene sequence: CDR1 MNHEY, CDR2 SMNVEV (reference sequence). V was shortened by 3 bases and J by 6 bases, with 10 bases between the two germline ends.

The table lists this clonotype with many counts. CDR3 loop: CASSLSGSNQPQHF. CDR3 bases: TGTGCCAGCAGTTTAAGTGGATCTAATCAGCCCCAGCATTTT. The chain joins TRBV27 to TRBJ1-5, with unresolved D. The germline CDR1 and CDR2 sequences are MNHEY and SMNVEV (reference sequence). The CDR3 totals 14 residues. V gave up 2 bases and J gave up 4 bases, with 9 bases separating them.

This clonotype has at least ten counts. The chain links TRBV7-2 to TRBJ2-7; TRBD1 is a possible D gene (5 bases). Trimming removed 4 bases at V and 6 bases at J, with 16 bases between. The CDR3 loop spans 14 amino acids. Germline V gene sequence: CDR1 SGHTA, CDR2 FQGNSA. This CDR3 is CASSSAGFLGEQYF. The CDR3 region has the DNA TGTGCCAGCAGCTCAGCAGGGTTTTTAGGCGAGCAGTACTTC. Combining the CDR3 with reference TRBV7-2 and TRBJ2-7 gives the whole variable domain GAGVSQSPSNKVTEKGKDVELRCDPISGHTALYWYRQSLGQGLEFLIYFQGNSAPDKSGLPSDRFSAERTGGSVSTLTIQRTQQEDSAVYLCASSSAGFLGEQYFGPGTRLTVT.

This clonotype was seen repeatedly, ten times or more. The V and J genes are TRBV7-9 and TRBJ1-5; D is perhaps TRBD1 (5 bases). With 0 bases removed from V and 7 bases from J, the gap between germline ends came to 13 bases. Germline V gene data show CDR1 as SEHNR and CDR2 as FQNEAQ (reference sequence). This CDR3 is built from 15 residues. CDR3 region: CASSLAHSEGQPQHF. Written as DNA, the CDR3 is TGTGCCAGCAGCTTAGCACACTCCGAGGGGCAGCCCCAGCATTTT.

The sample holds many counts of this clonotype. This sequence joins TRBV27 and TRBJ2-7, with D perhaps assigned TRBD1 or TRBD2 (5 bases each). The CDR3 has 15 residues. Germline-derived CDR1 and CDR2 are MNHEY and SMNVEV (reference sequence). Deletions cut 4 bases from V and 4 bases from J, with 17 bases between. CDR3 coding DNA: TGTGCCAGCAGTTGGGACCGGGACCTTGGGTACGAGCAGTACTTC. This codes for CASSWDRDLGYEQYF.

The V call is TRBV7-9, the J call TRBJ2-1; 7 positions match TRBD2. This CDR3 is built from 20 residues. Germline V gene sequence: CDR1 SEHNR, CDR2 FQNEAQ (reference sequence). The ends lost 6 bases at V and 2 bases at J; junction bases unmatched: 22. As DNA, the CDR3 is TGTGCCAGCAGTCCCCCGGGGAACACGGCGGGAGCCTCCACCTACAATGAGCAGTTCTTC. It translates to CASSPPGNTAGASTYNEQFF.

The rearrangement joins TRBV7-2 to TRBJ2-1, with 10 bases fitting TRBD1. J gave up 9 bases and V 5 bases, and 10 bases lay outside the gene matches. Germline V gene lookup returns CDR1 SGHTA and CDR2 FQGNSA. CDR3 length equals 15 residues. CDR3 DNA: TGTGCCAGCAGCGCCTTGCTTGGGACAGGGGCTGAGCAGTTCTTC. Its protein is CASSALLGTGAEQFF. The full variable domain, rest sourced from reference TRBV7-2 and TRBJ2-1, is GAGVSQSPSNKVTEKGKDVELRCDPISGHTALYWYRQSLGQGLEFLIYFQGNSAPDKSGLPSDRFSAERTGGSVSTLTIQRTQQEDSAVYLCASSALLGTGAEQFFGPGTRLTVL.

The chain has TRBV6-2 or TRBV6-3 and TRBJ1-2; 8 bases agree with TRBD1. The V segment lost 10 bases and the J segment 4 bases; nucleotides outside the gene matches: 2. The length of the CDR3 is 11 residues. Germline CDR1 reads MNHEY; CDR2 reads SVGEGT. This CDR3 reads CAIGQGYGYTF. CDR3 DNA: TGTGCCATCGGACAGGGCTATGGCTACACCTTC.

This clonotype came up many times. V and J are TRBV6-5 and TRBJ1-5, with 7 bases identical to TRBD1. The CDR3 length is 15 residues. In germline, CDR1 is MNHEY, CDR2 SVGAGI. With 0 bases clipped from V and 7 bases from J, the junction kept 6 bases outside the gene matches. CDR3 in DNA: TGTGCCAGCAGTTACTCGAGAGGGGGCGGGCAGCCCCAGCATTTT. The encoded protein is CASSYSRGGGQPQHF.

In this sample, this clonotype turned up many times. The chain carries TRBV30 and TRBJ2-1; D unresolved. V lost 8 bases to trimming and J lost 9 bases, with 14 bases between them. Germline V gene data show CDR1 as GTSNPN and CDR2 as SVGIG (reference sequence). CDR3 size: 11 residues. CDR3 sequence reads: CARDDASEQFF. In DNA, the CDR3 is TGTGCCCGCGATGATGCAAGTGAGCAGTTCTTC.

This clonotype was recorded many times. The CDR3 DNA reads TGTGCCATCAGAGAGGAACTTATCACAGATACGCAGTATTTT. The encoded protein is CAIREELITDTQYF. The rearrangement links TRBV10-3 to TRBJ2-3; D remains ambiguous. The CDR3 spans 14 residues. Germline loops: CDR1 ENHRY, CDR2 SYGVKD. The germline V and J ends were trimmed by 6 bases and 2 bases, with 12 bases remaining between them.

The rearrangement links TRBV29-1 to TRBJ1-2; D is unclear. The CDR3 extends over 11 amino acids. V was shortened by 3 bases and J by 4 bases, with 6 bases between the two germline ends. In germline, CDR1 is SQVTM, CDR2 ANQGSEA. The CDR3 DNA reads TGCAGCGTTGACAGCCCCTATGGCTACACCTTC. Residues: CSVDSPYGYTF. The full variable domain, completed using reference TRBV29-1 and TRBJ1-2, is SAVISQKPSRDICQRGTSLTIQCQVDSQVTMMFWYRQQPGQSLTLIATANQGSEATYESGFVIDKFPISRPNLTFSTLTVSNMSPEDSSIYLCSVDSPYGYTFGSGTRLTVV.

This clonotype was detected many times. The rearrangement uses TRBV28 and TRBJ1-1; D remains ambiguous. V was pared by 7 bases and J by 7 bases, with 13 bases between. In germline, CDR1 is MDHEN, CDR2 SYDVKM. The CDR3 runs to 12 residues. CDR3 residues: CASIGRYYEAFF. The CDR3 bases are TGTGCCAGCATTGGCAGATACTATGAAGCTTTCTTT.

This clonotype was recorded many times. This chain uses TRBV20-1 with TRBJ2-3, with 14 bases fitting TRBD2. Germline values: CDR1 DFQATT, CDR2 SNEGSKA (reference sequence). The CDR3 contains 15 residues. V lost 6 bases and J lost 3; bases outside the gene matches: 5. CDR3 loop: CSAQGTSGRTDTQYF. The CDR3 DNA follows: TGCAGTGCCCAGGGGACTAGCGGGAGAACAGATACGCAGTATTTT.

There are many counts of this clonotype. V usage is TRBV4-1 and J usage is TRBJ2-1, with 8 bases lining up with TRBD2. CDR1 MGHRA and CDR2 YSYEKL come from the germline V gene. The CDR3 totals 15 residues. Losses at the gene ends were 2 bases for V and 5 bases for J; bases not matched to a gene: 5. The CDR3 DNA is TGCGCCAGCAGCCAACTGACTAGCGAACACAATGAGCAGTTCTTC. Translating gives CASSQLTSEHNEQFF.

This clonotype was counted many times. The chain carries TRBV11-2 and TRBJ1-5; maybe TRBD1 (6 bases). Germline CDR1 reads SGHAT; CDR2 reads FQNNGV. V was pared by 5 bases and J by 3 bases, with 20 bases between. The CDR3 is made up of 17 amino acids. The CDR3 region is CASSPDAQRTDNQPQHF. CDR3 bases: TGTGCCAGCAGCCCAGATGCCCAAAGGACAGACAATCAGCCCCAGCATTTT. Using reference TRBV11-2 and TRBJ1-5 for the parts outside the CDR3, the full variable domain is EAGVAQSPRYKIIEKRQSVAFWCNPISGHATLYWYQQILGQGPKLLIQFQNNGVVDDSQLPKDRFSAERLKGVDSTLKIQPAKLEDSAVYLCASSPDAQRTDNQPQHFGDGTRLSIL.

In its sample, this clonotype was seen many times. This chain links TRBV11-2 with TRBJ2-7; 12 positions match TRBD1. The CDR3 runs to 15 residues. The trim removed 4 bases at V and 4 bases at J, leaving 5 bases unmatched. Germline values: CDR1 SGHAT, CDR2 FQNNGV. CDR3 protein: CASSYLGQGAYEQYF. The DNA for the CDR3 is TGTGCCAGCAGCTACTTGGGACAGGGGGCGTACGAGCAGTACTTC. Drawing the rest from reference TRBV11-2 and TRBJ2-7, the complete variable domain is EAGVAQSPRYKIIEKRQSVAFWCNPISGHATLYWYQQILGQGPKLLIQFQNNGVVDDSQLPKDRFSAERLKGVDSTLKIQPAKLEDSAVYLCASSYLGQGAYEQYFGPGTRLTVT.

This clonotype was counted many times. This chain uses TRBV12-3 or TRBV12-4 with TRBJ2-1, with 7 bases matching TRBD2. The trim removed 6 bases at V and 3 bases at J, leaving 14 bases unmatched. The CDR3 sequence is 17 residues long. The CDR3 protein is CASRRTGTTSLYNEQFF. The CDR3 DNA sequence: TGTGCCAGCAGGCGGACCGGGACTACATCGCTCTACAATGAGCAGTTCTTC.

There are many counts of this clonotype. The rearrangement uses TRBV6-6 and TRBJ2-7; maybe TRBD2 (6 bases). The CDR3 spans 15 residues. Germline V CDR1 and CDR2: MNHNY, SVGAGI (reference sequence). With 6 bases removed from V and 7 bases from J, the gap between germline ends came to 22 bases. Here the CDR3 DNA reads TGTGCCAGCAGGGGCCATGCGGGGCCCAGTGGGGAGCAGTACTTC. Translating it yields CASRGHAGPSGEQYF.

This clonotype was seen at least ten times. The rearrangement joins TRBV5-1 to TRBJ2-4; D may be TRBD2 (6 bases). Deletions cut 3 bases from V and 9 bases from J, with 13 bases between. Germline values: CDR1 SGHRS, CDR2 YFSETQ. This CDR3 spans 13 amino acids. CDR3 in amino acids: CASSSAYGGIQYF. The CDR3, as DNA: TGCGCCAGCAGCTCGGCTTACGGGGGCATTCAGTACTTC.

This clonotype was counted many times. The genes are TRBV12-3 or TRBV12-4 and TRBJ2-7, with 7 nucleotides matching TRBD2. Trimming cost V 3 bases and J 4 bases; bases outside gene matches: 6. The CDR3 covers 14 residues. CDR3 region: CASSLSSGKYEQYF. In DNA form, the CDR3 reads TGTGCCAGCAGTTTGAGCAGCGGGAAGTACGAGCAGTACTTC.

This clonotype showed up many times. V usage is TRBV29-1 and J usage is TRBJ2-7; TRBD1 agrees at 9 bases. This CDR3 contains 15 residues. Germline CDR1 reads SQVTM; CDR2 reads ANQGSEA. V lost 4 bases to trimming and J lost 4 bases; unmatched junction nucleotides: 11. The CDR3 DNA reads TGCAGCGTTGTAAGAGAAACAGGGGGCGTTTACGAGCAGTACTTC. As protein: CSVVRETGGVYEQYF.

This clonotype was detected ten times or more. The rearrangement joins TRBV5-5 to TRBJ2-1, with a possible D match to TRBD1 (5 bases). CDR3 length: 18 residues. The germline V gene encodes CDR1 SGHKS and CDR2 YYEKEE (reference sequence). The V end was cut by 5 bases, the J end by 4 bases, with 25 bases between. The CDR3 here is CASSLTGPGPLGYNEQFF. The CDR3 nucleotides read TGTGCCAGCAGTTTAACAGGCCCCGGGCCCCTGGGGTACAATGAGCAGTTCTTC.

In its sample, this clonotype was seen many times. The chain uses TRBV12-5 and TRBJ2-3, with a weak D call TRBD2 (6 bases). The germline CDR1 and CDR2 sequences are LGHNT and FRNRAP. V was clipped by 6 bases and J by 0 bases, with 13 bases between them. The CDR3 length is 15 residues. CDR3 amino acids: CASGGGQSSTDTQYF. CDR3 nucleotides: TGTGCTAGTGGAGGAGGGCAGAGCAGCACAGATACGCAGTATTTT.

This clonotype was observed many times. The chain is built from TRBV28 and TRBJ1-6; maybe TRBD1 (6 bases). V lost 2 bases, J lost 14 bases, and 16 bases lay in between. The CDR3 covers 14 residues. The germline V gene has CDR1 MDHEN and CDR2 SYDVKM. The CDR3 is CASSLGGALTTLHF. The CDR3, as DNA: TGTGCCAGCAGTTTAGGGGGCGCGTTGACGACCCTCCACTTT.

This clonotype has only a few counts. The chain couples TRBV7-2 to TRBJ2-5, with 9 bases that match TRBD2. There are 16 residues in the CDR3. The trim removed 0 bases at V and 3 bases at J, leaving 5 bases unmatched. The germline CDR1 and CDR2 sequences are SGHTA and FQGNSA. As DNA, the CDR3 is TGTGCCAGCAGCTTAGCTCGCGGGAGGGCCGAAGAGACCCAGTACTTC. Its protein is CASSLARGRAEETQYF. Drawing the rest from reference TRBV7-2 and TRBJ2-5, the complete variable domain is GAGVSQSPSNKVTEKGKDVELRCDPISGHTALYWYRQSLGQGLEFLIYFQGNSAPDKSGLPSDRFSAERTGGSVSTLTIQRTQQEDSAVYLCASSLARGRAEETQYFGPGTRLLVL.

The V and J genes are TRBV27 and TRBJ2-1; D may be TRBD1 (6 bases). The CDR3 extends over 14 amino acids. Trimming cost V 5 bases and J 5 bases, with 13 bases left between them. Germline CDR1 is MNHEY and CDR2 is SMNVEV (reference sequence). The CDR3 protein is CASSGTKAHNEQFF. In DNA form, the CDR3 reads TGTGCCAGCAGTGGGACAAAAGCCCACAATGAGCAGTTCTTC.

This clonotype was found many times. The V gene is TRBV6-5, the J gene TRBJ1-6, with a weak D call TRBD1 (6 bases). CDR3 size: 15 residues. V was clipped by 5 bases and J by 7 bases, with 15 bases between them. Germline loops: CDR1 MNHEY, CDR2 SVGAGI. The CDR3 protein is CASSTTTGWNSPLHF. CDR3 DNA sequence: TGTGCCAGCAGTACCACGACAGGCTGGAATTCACCCCTCCACTTT.

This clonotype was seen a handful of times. The CDR3 protein is CASSLIGGMNTEAFF. CDR3 sequence (DNA): TGTGCCAGCAGCCTTATTGGGGGAATGAACACTGAAGCTTTCTTT. The J gene is TRBJ1-1, the V gene TRBV28; TRBD1 might be the D (5 bases). Germline lookup yields CDR1 MDHEN and CDR2 SYDVKM. CDR3 length: 15 amino acids. V was clipped by 6 bases and J by 0 bases, with 14 bases between them. Filled out from reference TRBV28 and TRBJ1-1, the complete variable domain reads DVKVTQSSRYLVKRTGEKVFLECVQDMDHENMFWYRQDPGLGLRLIYFSYDVKMKEKGDIPEGYSVSREKKERFSLILESASTNQTSMYLCASSLIGGMNTEAFFGQGTRLTVV.

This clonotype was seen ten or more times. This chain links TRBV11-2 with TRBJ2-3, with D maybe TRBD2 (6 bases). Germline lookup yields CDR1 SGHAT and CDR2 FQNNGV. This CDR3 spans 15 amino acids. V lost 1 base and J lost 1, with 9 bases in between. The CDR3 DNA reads TGTGCCAGCAGCTTAGTGCGGGATCGCACAGATACGCAGTATTTT. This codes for CASSLVRDRTDTQYF.

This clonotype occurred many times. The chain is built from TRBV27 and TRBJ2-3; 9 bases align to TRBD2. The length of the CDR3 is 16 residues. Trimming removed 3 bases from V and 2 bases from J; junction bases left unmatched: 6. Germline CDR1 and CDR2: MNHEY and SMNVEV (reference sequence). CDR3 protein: CASSLVAGAPTDTQYF. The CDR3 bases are TGTGCCAGCAGTTTGGTAGCGGGAGCCCCCACAGATACGCAGTATTTT.

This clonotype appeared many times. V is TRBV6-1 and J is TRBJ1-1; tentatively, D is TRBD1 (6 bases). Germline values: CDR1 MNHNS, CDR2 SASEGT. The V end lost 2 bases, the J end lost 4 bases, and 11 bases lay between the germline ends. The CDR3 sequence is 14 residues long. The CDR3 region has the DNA TGTGCCAGCAGTGAAAATATCAGGGGCACTGAAGCTTTCTTT. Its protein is CASSENIRGTEAFF.